This TCR beta chain was identified in a study of post-analysis software for immune sequencing data. Across the study: Relapsing-remitting, secondary progressive and progressive-relapsing courses of multiple sclerosis were included. Findings and limits, study-wide: In patients, TRBV5-6, TRBV5-1 and TRBV20-1 belonged to five TRBV segments found more frequently than in controls. Normalized Chao1 diversity was significantly reduced in patients versus controls.

Unique molecular identifiers had been added to the TCR beta cDNA libraries. Each CDR3 protein is one row after TCRdb ran MiXCR on the PCR reads. The data contain 450,000 or so distinct CDR3 sequences, roughly 45% of them singletons. CDR1 is SGHAT, CDR2 FQNNGV, per germline. CDR3 size: 14 residues. Remarks on this clonotype: The antigen is unknown. Compared with germline, one end of the junction differs, possibly owing to a read error.

The chain is built from TRBV11-2 and TRBJ2-5; D may be TRBD2 (6 bases). The receptor's source is a girl aged 10 to 17 with multiple sclerosis. Source material: blood. This chain's CDR3 is CASTLTEGWETQYF. CDR3 bases: TGTGCCAGCACCTTAACGGAGGGCTGGGAGACCCAGTACTTC. The complete variable domain, with remaining parts taken from reference TRBV11-2 and TRBJ2-5, reads EAGVAQSPRYKIIEKRQSVAFWCNPISGHATLYWYQQILGQGPKLLIQFQNNGVVDDSQLPKDRFSAERLKGVDSTLKIQPAKLEDSAVYLCASTLTEGWETQYFGPGTRLLVL.